This T cell receptor beta chain was found in a study of blood T cell repertoires in COVID-19. Study as a whole: The United States, Italy and Spain provided the acute and convalescent COVID-19 samples. T cells, B-cell-depleted T cells, or PBMCs supplied cDNA or gDNA.

The CDR3 is 14 residues long. In germline, CDR1 is SGHAT, CDR2 FQNNGV. Trimming at V came to 4 bases and at J to 1 base, leaving 2 bases not matched to a gene. How the authors handled the data: Researchers report that nucleated cell counts were estimated from reference gene primer amplification. Produced via immunoSEQ multiplex PCR; TCRdb's table is partial and in-frame only. Clonal size and the V and J genes are those of that table, whereas D and trimming came from the DNA. The sample has 300,000 or so clones, roughly 84% seen once. This sequence was found in a man aged 50 to 59 with active or convalescent COVID-19. Sequencing input: peripheral blood. The V call is TRBV11-2, the J call TRBJ1-1, with 8 bases aligning to TRBD1. The CDR3 region has the DNA TGTGCCAGCAGCTCCGGACAGGGGAACACTGAAGCTTTCTTT. Translating gives CASSSGQGNTEAFF. The full variable domain, with the rest looked up from reference TRBV11-2 and TRBJ1-1, is EAGVAQSPRYKIIEKRQSVAFWCNPISGHATLYWYQQILGQGPKLLIQFQNNGVVDDSQLPKDRFSAERLKGVDSTLKIQPAKLEDSAVYLCASSSGQGNTEAFFGQGTRLTVV.